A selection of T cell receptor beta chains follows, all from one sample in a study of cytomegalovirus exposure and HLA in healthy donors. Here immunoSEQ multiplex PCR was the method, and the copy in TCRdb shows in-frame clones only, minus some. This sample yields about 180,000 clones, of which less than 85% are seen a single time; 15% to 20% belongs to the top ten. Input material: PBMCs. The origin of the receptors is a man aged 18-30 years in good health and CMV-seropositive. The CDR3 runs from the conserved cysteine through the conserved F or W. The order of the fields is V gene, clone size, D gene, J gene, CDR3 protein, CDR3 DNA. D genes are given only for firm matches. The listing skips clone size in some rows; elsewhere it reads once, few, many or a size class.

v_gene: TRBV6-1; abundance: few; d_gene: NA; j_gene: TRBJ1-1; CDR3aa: CASSGGHEAFF; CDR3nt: TGTGCCAGCAGTGGGGGACATGAAGCTTTCTTT
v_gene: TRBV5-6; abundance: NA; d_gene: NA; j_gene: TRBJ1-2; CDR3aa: CASRVGGFDYGYTF; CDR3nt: TGTGCCAGCAGGGTGGGGGGATTCGACTATGGCTACACCTTC
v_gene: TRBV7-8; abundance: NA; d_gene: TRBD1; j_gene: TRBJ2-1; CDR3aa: CASSSTGEVLDEQFF; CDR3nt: TGTGCCAGCAGCTCAACAGGGGAAGTTCTGGATGAGCAGTTCTTC
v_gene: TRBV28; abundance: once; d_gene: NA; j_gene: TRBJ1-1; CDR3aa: CASSLPGRGNTEAFF; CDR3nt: TGTGCCAGCAGTTTACCCGGGAGGGGGAACACTGAAGCTTTCTTT
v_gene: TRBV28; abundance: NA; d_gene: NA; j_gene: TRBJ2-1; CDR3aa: CASKSGSSYNEQFF; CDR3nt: TGTGCCAGCAAATCGGGGAGCTCCTACAATGAGCAGTTCTTC
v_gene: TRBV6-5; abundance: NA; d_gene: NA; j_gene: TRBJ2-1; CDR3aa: CARSLGEMGNNEQFF; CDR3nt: TGTGCCAGATCCCTCGGGGAGATGGGGAACAATGAGCAGTTCTTC
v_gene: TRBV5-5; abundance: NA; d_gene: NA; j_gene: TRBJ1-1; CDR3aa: CASSHGQMNTEAFF; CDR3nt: TGTGCCAGCAGCCATGGACAGATGAACACTGAAGCTTTCTTT
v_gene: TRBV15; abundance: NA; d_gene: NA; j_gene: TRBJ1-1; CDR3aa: CATSPSPTGNTEAFF; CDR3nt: TGTGCCACCAGCCCGAGCCCTACAGGGAACACTGAAGCTTTCTTT
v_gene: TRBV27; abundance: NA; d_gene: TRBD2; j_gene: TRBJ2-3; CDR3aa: CASSLQLARDTQYF; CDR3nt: TGTGCCAGCAGTTTACAACTAGCGAGAGATACGCAGTATTTT
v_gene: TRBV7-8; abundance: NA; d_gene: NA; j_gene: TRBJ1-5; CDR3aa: CASSLDGQPQHF; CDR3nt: TGTGCCAGCAGCTTAGACGGTCAGCCCCAGCATTTT
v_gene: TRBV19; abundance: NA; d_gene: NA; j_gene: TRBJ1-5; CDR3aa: CASSIGWGDRNQPQHF; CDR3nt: TGTGCCAGTAGTATTGGGTGGGGGGACCGCAATCAGCCCCAGCATTTT
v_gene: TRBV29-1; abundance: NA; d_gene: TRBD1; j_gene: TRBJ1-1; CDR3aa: CSASGQGAYGEAFF; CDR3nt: TGCAGCGCCAGTGGGCAGGGGGCGTATGGTGAAGCTTTCTTT
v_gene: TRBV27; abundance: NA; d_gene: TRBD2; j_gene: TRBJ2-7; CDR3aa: CASRSPGTSSREQYF; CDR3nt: TGTGCCAGCAGATCCCCCGGGACTAGCAGCCGCGAGCAGTACTTC
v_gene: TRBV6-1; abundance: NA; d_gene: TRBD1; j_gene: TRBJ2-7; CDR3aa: CASRDRGRFYEQYF; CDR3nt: TGTGCCAGCAGGGACAGGGGTCGATTCTACGAGCAGTACTTC
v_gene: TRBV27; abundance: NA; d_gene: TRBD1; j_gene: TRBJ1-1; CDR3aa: CASSSNDRGNTEAFF; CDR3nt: TGTGCCAGCAGTTCTAACGACAGGGGAAACACTGAAGCTTTCTTT
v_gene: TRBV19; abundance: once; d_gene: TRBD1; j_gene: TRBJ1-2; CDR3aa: CAIPTGGNARARGYTF; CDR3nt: TGTGCCATCCCAACAGGGGGCAATGCCCGAGCTCGGGGCTACACCTTC
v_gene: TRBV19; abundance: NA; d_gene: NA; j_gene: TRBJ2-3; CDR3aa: CASSIRPTSTDTQYF; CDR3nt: TGTGCCAGTAGTATCAGGCCAACTAGCACAGATACGCAGTATTTT
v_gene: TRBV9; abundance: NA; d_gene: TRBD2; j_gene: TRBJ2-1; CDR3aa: CASSVGGGLNEQFF; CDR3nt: TGTGCCAGCAGCGTCGGGGGGGGGCTCAATGAGCAGTTCTTC
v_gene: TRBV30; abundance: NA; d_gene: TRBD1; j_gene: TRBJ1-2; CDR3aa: CAWKAGQGSNYGYTF; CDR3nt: TGTGCCTGGAAAGCGGGACAGGGATCTAACTATGGCTACACCTTC
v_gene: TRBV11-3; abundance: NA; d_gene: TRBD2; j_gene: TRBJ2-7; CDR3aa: CASSFNPPLIAGLPREQYF; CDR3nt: TGTGCCAGCAGCTTTAATCCCCCCCTTATAGCGGGCCTCCCTCGTGAGCAGTACTTC
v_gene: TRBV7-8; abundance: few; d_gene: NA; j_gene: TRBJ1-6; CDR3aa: CASSYAGGRVDSPLHF; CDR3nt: TGTGCCAGCAGCTACGCCGGGGGGCGCGTTGATTCACCCCTCCACTTT
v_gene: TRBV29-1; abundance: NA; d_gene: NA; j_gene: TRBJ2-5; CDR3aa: CSVGLRGETQYF; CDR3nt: TGCAGCGTCGGCTTGCGAGGAGAGACCCAGTACTTC